The 5 T cell receptor beta chains below were found in one sample sequenced in a study of Graves' ophthalmopathy and Graves' hyperthyroidism. Transcripts of RNA were the source for amplifying TCR beta CDR3 regions. Investigators did first-round RT-PCR with HTBI primers, then second-round multiplex PCR. From the multiplex PCR reads, TCRdb called clonotypes with MiXCR, one entry per CDR3 protein. The top ten clones hold approximately 4.1% of a sample with 500,000 to 700,000 distinct CDR3 sequences, less than 40% of them seen once. The sequenced sample consisted of peripheral blood or thyroid tissue (not recorded which). These receptors were obtained from an adult man with Graves' hyperthyroidism.

This chain's CDR3 is CSARGLGTGSFTDTQYF. CDR3 in DNA: TGCAGTGCTAGGGGACTCGGGACAGGGTCTTTCACAGATACGCAGTATTTT. The chain couples TRBV20-1 to TRBJ2-3; 9 nucleotides agree with TRBD1. With 3 bases clipped from V and 2 bases from J, the junction kept 12 bases outside the gene matches. From germline, CDR1 is DFQATT and CDR2 SNEGSKA (reference sequence). This CDR3 region has 17 residues.

V gene TRBV12-3 or TRBV12-4 combines with J gene TRBJ2-5, with 8 nucleotides matching TRBD2. V was pared by 5 bases and J by 4 bases, with 6 bases of the junction left unmatched. The CDR3 has 14 amino acids. The CDR3 protein is CASSQRGGRETQYF. In nucleotides, the CDR3 is TGTGCCAGCAGTCAACGGGGGGGCCGAGAGACCCAGTACTTC.

The chain combines TRBV19 with TRBJ2-3; TRBD1 aligns across 8 bases. The V and J ends lost 3 bases and 0 bases, in that order; junction bases with no gene match: 8. Germline V gives CDR1 LNHDA, CDR2 SQIVND (reference sequence). CDR3 length equals 17 residues. CDR3 bases: TGTGCCAGTAGTATTCTCCCCAGGGGGCCTAGCACAGATACGCAGTATTTT. Protein: CASSILPRGPSTDTQYF.

The J gene is TRBJ1-1, the V gene TRBV7-9; TRBD1 matches at 7 bases. The CDR3 has 15 residues. The J segment lost 0 bases and the V segment lost 5 bases, leaving 6 bases of the junction unmatched. In germline, CDR1 is SEHNR, CDR2 FQNEAQ (reference sequence). The CDR3 loop is CASSLKTGVNTEAFF. For the CDR3, the DNA is TGTGCCAGCAGCCTAAAAACAGGGGTGAACACTGAAGCTTTCTTT.

This clonotype was picked up many times. The V and J genes are TRBV7-9 and TRBJ1-1, with D uncertain. Germline V gene lookup returns CDR1 SEHNR and CDR2 FQNEAQ (reference sequence). V lost 3 bases, J lost 0 bases, and 11 bases lay in between. The CDR3 consists of 15 residues. The CDR3 spells CASSLSSLVNTEAFF. DNA of the CDR3: TGTGCCAGCAGCTTGTCGTCGCTTGTGAACACTGAAGCTTTCTTT.